This is a list of T cell receptor beta chains from one sample in a study of blood T cell repertoires in COVID-19. The table came from immunoSEQ multiplex PCR; TCRdb's copy has only in-frame clones and leaves some out. The sample includes about 190,000 clones, around nine tenths seen only once; the top ten take 2.1%. The sample taken for sequencing was peripheral blood. The receptors derive from a man aged 65 to 85 with active or convalescent COVID-19. Each CDR3 is given with its conserved first and last residue. Fields, in order: J gene, clone size, D gene, V gene, CDR3 DNA, CDR3 protein. The D gene is left open where the match is weak. The size entry is marked missing in some rows and otherwise reads once, few, many or a size class.

J: TRBJ2-7
size: NA
D: TRBD1
V: TRBV7-9
DNA: TGTGCCAGCAGCCCCCGGACAGGGAACGAGCAGTACTTC
CDR3: CASSPRTGNEQYF

J: TRBJ2-2
size: NA
D: TRBD2
V: TRBV7-2
DNA: TGTGCCAGCAGTTTCCCGGGACTAGCGAGCACCGGGGAGCTGTTTTTT
CDR3: CASSFPGLASTGELFF

J: TRBJ1-3
size: NA
D: TRBD1
V: TRBV6-6
DNA: TGTGCCAGCAGTTACACCTCGACAGGGGCTAGGGACACCATATATTTT
CDR3: CASSYTSTGARDTIYF

J: TRBJ2-1
size: NA
D: TRBD2
V: TRBV29-1
DNA: TGCAGCGTTGGGACTAGCGGACACTACAATGAGCAGTTCTTC
CDR3: CSVGTSGHYNEQFF

J: TRBJ1-5
size: NA
D: NA
V: TRBV5-1
DNA: TGCGCCAGCAGCTTGGGAGGGTCCAGCAATCAGCCCCAGCATTTT
CDR3: CASSLGGSSNQPQHF

J: TRBJ2-7
size: NA
D: TRBD2
V: TRBV13
DNA: TGTGCCAGCAGCTTGCGGGGGGGCCTCTACGAGCAGTACTTC
CDR3: CASSLRGGLYEQYF

J: TRBJ2-1
size: NA
D: NA
V: TRBV5-8
DNA: TGTGCCAGCGCATCTAGCGTCTTGGATGTCCATGAGCAGTTCTTC
CDR3: CASASSVLDVHEQFF

J: TRBJ2-7
size: NA
D: TRBD1
V: TRBV2
DNA: TGTGCCAGCAGTGAAGGACAGGGTGACGCTGAGCAGTACTTC
CDR3: CASSEGQGDAEQYF

J: TRBJ1-2
size: NA
D: NA
V: TRBV6-5
DNA: TGTGCCAGCAGTAGCCCGGGAAACTATGGCTACACCTTC
CDR3: CASSSPGNYGYTF

J: TRBJ2-1
size: few
D: TRBD1
V: TRBV2
DNA: TGTGCCAGCAAGGGTCAGGGGGACAATGAGCAGTTCTTC
CDR3: CASKGQGDNEQFF

J: TRBJ2-1
size: NA
D: TRBD1
V: TRBV7-2
DNA: TGTGCCAGCAGCCCAGACAGGGGGCGGGACAACTACAATGAGCAGTTCTTC
CDR3: CASSPDRGRDNYNEQFF

J: TRBJ2-1
size: NA
D: TRBD2
V: TRBV5-6
DNA: TGTGCCAGCAGCTTGCTGGTCAGGGGTCTAGCGGGGTACAATGAGCAGTTCTTC
CDR3: CASSLLVRGLAGYNEQFF

J: TRBJ1-6
size: NA
D: TRBD1
V: TRBV27
DNA: TGTGCCAGCAGTTTATTAGGACAGGGAGGAGGTTCACCCCTCCACTTT
CDR3: CASSLLGQGGGSPLHF

J: TRBJ1-2
size: once
D: TRBD1
V: TRBV18
DNA: TGTGCCAGCTCACCACCACAGGGGTCGGGCTACACCTTC
CDR3: CASSPPQGSGYTF

J: TRBJ1-2
size: once
D: NA
V: TRBV9
DNA: TGTGCCAGCAGCGTAGGGCAGGGTACCTATGGCTACACCTTC
CDR3: CASSVGQGTYGYTF

J: TRBJ1-6
size: NA
D: NA
V: TRBV3-1/TRBV3-2
DNA: TGTGCCAGCAGCTCGGGACAAAAGGCTTCACCCCTCCACTTT
CDR3: CASSSGQKASPLHF

J: TRBJ2-7
size: once
D: TRBD2
V: TRBV9
DNA: TGTGCCAGCAGCGTCGGACTAGCCACCTACGAGCAGTACTTC
CDR3: CASSVGLATYEQYF

J: TRBJ2-2
size: NA
D: TRBD1
V: TRBV3-1/TRBV3-2
DNA: TGTGCCAGCAGTTCCACAGGGGGCCACCGGGGGACCGGGGAGCTGTTTTTT
CDR3: CASSSTGGHRGTGELFF

J: TRBJ2-2
size: NA
D: TRBD2
V: TRBV19
DNA: TGTGCCAGTAGGCTAGGGACTAGCGGGACGAACACCGGGGAGCTGTTTTTT
CDR3: CASRLGTSGTNTGELFF

J: TRBJ2-2
size: NA
D: TRBD1
V: TRBV28
DNA: TGTGCCAAACCGGGACAGGGGACCGGGGAGCTGTTTTTT
CDR3: CAKPGQGTGELFF

J: TRBJ2-2
size: NA
D: NA
V: TRBV5-1
DNA: TGCGCCAGCAGCTTTACTATCTCTAACACCGGGGAGCTGTTTTTT
CDR3: CASSFTISNTGELFF

J: TRBJ1-3
size: many
D: NA
V: TRBV4-1
DNA: TGCGCCAGCAGCCCTCGACGCAGCGCTAACACCATATATTTT
CDR3: CASSPRRSANTIYF

J: TRBJ1-2
size: NA
D: NA
V: TRBV27
DNA: TGTGCCAGCAGATTATCAGACAGAGTATATGGCTACACCTTC
CDR3: CASRLSDRVYGYTF

J: TRBJ1-1
size: NA
D: NA
V: TRBV19
DNA: TGTGCCAGTAGTAATATCGGCAGTCCCGGACGGGGAACTGAAGCTTTCTTT
CDR3: CASSNIGSPGRGTEAFF

J: TRBJ1-5
size: NA
D: TRBD1
V: TRBV27
DNA: TGTGCCAGCAGTCCGGGACAGGGATACCAGCCCCAGCATTTT
CDR3: CASSPGQGYQPQHF

J: TRBJ2-1
size: NA
D: NA
V: TRBV2
DNA: TGTGCCGACCGGCGGGACAGCAACTACAATGAGCAGTTCTTC
CDR3: CADRRDSNYNEQFF

J: TRBJ1-2
size: NA
D: TRBD1
V: TRBV6-6
DNA: TGTGCCAGCAGGGGACAGGGGGCGGACTATGGCTACACCTTC
CDR3: CASRGQGADYGYTF

J: TRBJ1-1
size: NA
D: NA
V: TRBV29-1
DNA: TGCAGCGTTGAGGGGAGTATGAACACTGAAGCTTTCTTT
CDR3: CSVEGSMNTEAFF

J: TRBJ2-7
size: once
D: TRBD1
V: TRBV11-2
DNA: TGTGCCAGCAGGGACGGGGTGACAGGGGGGGAGCAGTACTTC
CDR3: CASRDGVTGGEQYF

J: TRBJ2-3
size: NA
D: NA
V: TRBV27
DNA: TGTGCCAGCAGTCCTTCCCAGGGTTTTACGCAGTATTTT
CDR3: CASSPSQGFTQYF

J: TRBJ2-1
size: NA
D: TRBD2
V: TRBV5-6
DNA: TGTGCCAGCAGCTTCAAGCGGGGGGGCCATGGGGATGAGCAGTTCTTC
CDR3: CASSFKRGGHGDEQFF

J: TRBJ1-2
size: NA
D: TRBD1
V: TRBV7-8
DNA: TGTGCCAGCAGCTTAGGGATAGGGGGCTACGATGGCTACACCTTC
CDR3: CASSLGIGGYDGYTF

J: TRBJ1-6
size: NA
D: TRBD1
V: TRBV6-1
DNA: TGTGCCAGCAGTGGACCGGGACAGTCGTACAATTCACCCCTCCACTTT
CDR3: CASSGPGQSYNSPLHF

J: TRBJ2-7
size: NA
D: NA
V: TRBV10-3
DNA: TGTGCCATCAGTGTAGGCGCCGGACTATCCTACGAGCAGTACTTC
CDR3: CAISVGAGLSYEQYF

J: TRBJ1-6
size: NA
D: NA
V: TRBV6-2/TRBV6-3
DNA: TGTGCCAGCAGCAAGGGACACGTATATAATTCACCCCTCCACTTT
CDR3: CASSKGHVYNSPLHF

J: TRBJ2-3
size: NA
D: NA
V: TRBV29-1
DNA: TGCAGCGTAGGGGGAAGGGACACAGATACGCAGTATTTT
CDR3: CSVGGRDTDTQYF

J: TRBJ2-7
size: NA
D: TRBD2
V: TRBV7-9
DNA: TGTGCCAGCAGCTTAGAATCCCGGGGAGGGAACTTC
CDR3: CASSLESRGGNF

J: TRBJ2-1
size: NA
D: TRBD1
V: TRBV28
DNA: TGTGCCAGCAGTTCGGGACAGGGGACAGACAATGAGCAGTTCTTC
CDR3: CASSSGQGTDNEQFF

J: TRBJ2-7
size: once
D: NA
V: TRBV11-2
DNA: TGTGCCAGCAGCACACGGGACAACTACGAGCAGTACTTC
CDR3: CASSTRDNYEQYF

J: TRBJ1-1
size: NA
D: TRBD1
V: TRBV30
DNA: TGTGCCTGGAGTTTGGACAGGGGGAACACTGAAGCTTTCTTT
CDR3: CAWSLDRGNTEAFF

J: TRBJ2-5
size: NA
D: NA
V: TRBV15
DNA: TGTGCCACCAGCCTAAGACGGCGGGAGACCCAGTACTTC
CDR3: CATSLRRRETQYF

J: TRBJ2-2
size: NA
D: TRBD2
V: TRBV28
DNA: TGTGCCAGCAGTTCTACGACTAGCTTTAACACCGGGGAGCTGTTTTTT
CDR3: CASSSTTSFNTGELFF

J: TRBJ2-7
size: NA
D: TRBD1
V: TRBV23-1
DNA: TGCGCCAGCAGTCAATGGGGGCCGATCAGGGGGCCGGTTGACTACGAGCAGTACTTC
CDR3: CASSQWGPIRGPVDYEQYF

J: TRBJ1-6
size: NA
D: NA
V: TRBV6-1
DNA: TGTGCCAGCAGTGAAGGAATGCGCTATAATTCACCCCTCCACTTT
CDR3: CASSEGMRYNSPLHF

J: TRBJ2-1
size: once
D: TRBD1
V: TRBV27
DNA: TGTGCCAGCAGTTTACGGGGCGGGGACAGGGGGAGGTACAATGAGCAGTTCTTC
CDR3: CASSLRGGDRGRYNEQFF

J: TRBJ2-7
size: NA
D: NA
V: TRBV4-3
DNA: TGCGCCAGCAGCCGAGCGGTGGACGGAACCTACGAGCAGTACTTC
CDR3: CASSRAVDGTYEQYF

J: TRBJ2-2
size: NA
D: NA
V: TRBV27
DNA: TGTGCCAGCAGTTTTTTAGGGGTTCGGACCGGGGAGCTGTTTTTT
CDR3: CASSFLGVRTGELFF

J: TRBJ2-5
size: NA
D: TRBD2
V: TRBV5-1
DNA: TGCGCCAGCAGCAAGGGACTAGAAGGCGAGACCCAGTACTTC
CDR3: CASSKGLEGETQYF

J: TRBJ1-1
size: NA
D: TRBD1
V: TRBV29-1
DNA: TGCAGCGTCACTGGACAGGACCTCACTGAAGCTTTCTTT
CDR3: CSVTGQDLTEAFF

J: TRBJ1-3
size: NA
D: NA
V: TRBV20-1
DNA: TGCAGTGCTAGTACAGACAGTAGAGGCACCATATATTTT
CDR3: CSASTDSRGTIYF

J: TRBJ1-2
size: NA
D: NA
V: TRBV12-3/TRBV12-4
DNA: TGTGCCAGCAGCCCGCTGACTCGCGGGGGCTACACCTTC
CDR3: CASSPLTRGGYTF

J: TRBJ1-2
size: NA
D: TRBD1
V: TRBV2
DNA: TGTGCCAGACGGGGGACAGGGAGACGCTATGGCTACACCTTC
CDR3: CARRGTGRRYGYTF

J: TRBJ2-3
size: NA
D: TRBD1
V: TRBV5-4
DNA: TGTGCCAGCAGCCGACCGGGACAGCAAAGCACAGATACGCAGTATTTT
CDR3: CASSRPGQQSTDTQYF

J: TRBJ2-1
size: NA
D: TRBD2
V: TRBV6-2/TRBV6-3
DNA: TGTGCCAGCAGTCGGAGCGGGATCTCCTACAATGAGCAGTTCTTC
CDR3: CASSRSGISYNEQFF

J: TRBJ2-1
size: NA
D: TRBD1
V: TRBV11-3
DNA: TGTGCCAGCAGCTTAGGGGACAGGTCCTACAATGAGCAGTTCTTC
CDR3: CASSLGDRSYNEQFF